Listed below are T cell receptor beta chains from one sample, sequenced in a study of blood T cell repertoires in COVID-19. The assay was immunoSEQ multiplex PCR, and TCRdb's table has in-frame clones only and misses some. The sample records about 74,000 clones, over 85% being singletons. Sequencing was done on a sample of peripheral blood. All receptors derive from a human donor in a cohort sampled during active COVID-19. Both conserved end residues are part of each CDR3. The order of the fields is V gene, D gene, clone size, J gene, CDR3 DNA, CDR3 protein. A D gene is named only where the DNA matches it firmly. Clone size is given for some rows only: seen once, a few or many times, or a class if the clone is expanded.

TRBV3-1/TRBV3-2	TRBD1	NA	TRBJ2-2	TGTGCCAGCAGCCAAGATAGGAAAGGGGGCACGGACACCGGGGAGCTGTTTTTT	CASSQDRKGGTDTGELFF
TRBV5-1	NA	NA	TRBJ2-3	TGCGCCAGCAGCTTGGTGGATAGCCTTAGCACAGATACGCAGTATTTT	CASSLVDSLSTDTQYF
TRBV18	TRBD1	NA	TRBJ1-5	TGTGCCAGCACACAGGGGGCGGGCAATCAGCCCCAGCATTTT	CASTQGAGNQPQHF
TRBV7-3	TRBD2	NA	TRBJ2-1	TGTGCCAGCAGCTCACAACTAGCGGGAGGGAATGAGCAGTTCTTC	CASSSQLAGGNEQFF
TRBV9	NA	NA	TRBJ2-1	TGTGCCAGCAGCGAAGGGGGAGCCACTGAGCAGTTCTTC	CASSEGGATEQFF
TRBV3-1/TRBV3-2	NA	NA	TRBJ2-5	TGTGCCAGCAGCCAGACGAGGGAGCGTAGCCAAGAGACCCAGTACTTC	CASSQTRERSQETQYF
TRBV7-2	TRBD1	NA	TRBJ1-6	TGTGCCAGCAGCCCGGGACAGGGCAGGTCACCCCTCCACTTT	CASSPGQGRSPLHF
TRBV7-3	TRBD1	NA	TRBJ2-2	TGTGCCAGCAGCAGACAGGGGACCGGGGAGCTGTTTTTT	CASSRQGTGELFF
TRBV7-9	NA	NA	TRBJ1-1	TGTGCCAGCAGCCCCCCTCGACAGACGGACACTGAAGCTTTCTTT	CASSPPRQTDTEAFF
TRBV6-2/TRBV6-3	TRBD2	NA	TRBJ2-5	TGTGCCAGCAGTCTGAGACAACTAGCGGTTGGAGAGACCCAGTACTTC	CASSLRQLAVGETQYF
TRBV11-2	TRBD1	once	TRBJ1-2	TGTGCCAGCAGCCCTGACAGGGCCTATGGCTACACCTTC	CASSPDRAYGYTF
TRBV6-1	NA	NA	TRBJ1-4	TGTGCCAGCAGTGAAGGAAAGCCGACAACTAATGAAAAACTGTTTTTT	CASSEGKPTTNEKLFF
TRBV7-9	NA	NA	TRBJ2-3	TGTGCCAGCAGCTTGGAACCCTCAGGGGCAGATACGCAGTATTTT	CASSLEPSGADTQYF
TRBV11-2	NA	NA	TRBJ1-1	TGTGCCAGCAGCCCCTCCCGGGACTCCTTCGGTAGTACAGCTTTCTTT	CASSPSRDSFGSTAFF
TRBV12-3/TRBV12-4	TRBD1	NA	TRBJ1-2	TGTGCCAGCAGCACAGGGGAGCGTGGCTACACCTTC	CASSTGERGYTF